This TCR beta chain was profiled in a study of CD8 T cells in Susac syndrome. TEMRA cells were enriched by FACS, and CD4+ and CD8+ T cells were negatively isolated. RNA in amounts of about 0.45 to 1 ug was reverse transcribed with random hexamers. Amplification of the TCR beta CDR3 was carried out by immunoSEQ multiplex PCR, which spanned a total of 54 Vbeta and 13 Jbeta segments. TCRdb analysed the immunoSEQ multiplex PCR reads with MiXCR anew, one entry per CDR3 protein. The sample consists of 200,000 to 300,000 distinct CDR3 sequences, just under 95% of them appearing once. The source material was CD4+ T cells from PBMCs. This TCR was recovered from a human donor with multiple sclerosis.

The DNA for the CDR3 is TGTGCCAGCTCTTTCGCTCCGGGACACATGAACACTGAAGCTTTCTTT. Its translation: CASSFAPGHMNTEAFF. The chain couples TRBV18 to TRBJ1-1; tentatively, D is TRBD1 (6 bases). The ends were cut back, 6 bases at V and 0 bases at J, with 17 bases in the middle. The CDR3 runs 16 residues. Germline V CDR1 and CDR2: KGHSH, LQKENI.